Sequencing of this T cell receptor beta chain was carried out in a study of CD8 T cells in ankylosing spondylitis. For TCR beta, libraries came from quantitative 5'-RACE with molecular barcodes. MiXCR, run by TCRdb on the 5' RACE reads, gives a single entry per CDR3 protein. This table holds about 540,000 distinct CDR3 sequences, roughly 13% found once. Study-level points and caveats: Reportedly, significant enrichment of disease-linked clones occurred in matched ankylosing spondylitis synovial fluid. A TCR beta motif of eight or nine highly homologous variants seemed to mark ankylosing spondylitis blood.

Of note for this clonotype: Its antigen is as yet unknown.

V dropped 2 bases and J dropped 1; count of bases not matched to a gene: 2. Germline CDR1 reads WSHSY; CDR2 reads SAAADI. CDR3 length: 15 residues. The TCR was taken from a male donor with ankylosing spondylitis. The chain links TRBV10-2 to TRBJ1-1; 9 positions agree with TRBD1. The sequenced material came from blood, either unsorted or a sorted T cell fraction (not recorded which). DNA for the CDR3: TGCGCCAGCAGTGAGCCGGACAGGGGGAACACTGAAGCTTTCTTT. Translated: CASSEPDRGNTEAFF.